This TCR beta chain was documented in a study of blood T cell repertoires in COVID-19. Germline V gene data show CDR1 as MNHEY and CDR2 as SMNVEV (reference sequence). The CDR3 loop spans 15 amino acids. V shed 4 bases, J shed 7 bases, and the junction held 4 bases outside the gene matches. Sequencing used immunoSEQ multiplex PCR; TCRdb keeps in-frame clones, though not all of them. Altogether about 310,000 clones are present, about nine tenths being singletons, with the ten largest covering roughly 8.9%. J is TRBJ2-2 and V is TRBV27; TRBD1 matches 12 bases. This TCR was recovered from a woman aged 40 to 49 who had recovered from COVID-19. The sequenced sample consisted of PBMCs or T cells enriched from blood (not recorded which). CDR3 sequence reads: CASSWDRGPVGELFF. The CDR3 DNA follows: TGTGCCAGCAGTTGGGACAGGGGGCCGGTCGGGGAGCTGTTTTTT.